This TCR beta chain was found in a study of shared clonotypes between healthy human individuals. Libraries were prepared by immunoSEQ multiplex PCR; TCRdb keeps only in-frame clonotypes and omits some of them. The sample lists about 2.4 million clones; more than 85% were seen once. The germline V gene encodes CDR1 MNHEY and CDR2 SVGAGI. J lost 6 bases, V lost 5 bases, and 9 bases had no gene match. The CDR3 is 14 amino acids. The genes are TRBV6-5 and TRBJ2-7; 8 bases match TRBD2. The specimen sequenced was naive CD4+ T cells from PBMCs. Sample subset: CD45RA+ positively selected. The TCR comes from a man younger than 30 in good health. Some clones in this sample may be carry-over from other donors' samples. The CDR3 here is CASSPGTSILEQYF. Written as DNA, the CDR3 is TGTGCCAGCAGTCCCGGGACTAGTATTCTCGAGCAGTACTTC.